This paragraph covers one T cell receptor beta chain sequence. This clonotype was detected only a few times. The clone's antigen remains unknown. No base-level quality is on record; no much larger clone is a single base apart. The library was obtained by RT-PCR. Sequencing was carried out with an Illumina MiSeq. TCRdb reran the public reads through fastp at Q25 and MiXCR, keeping productive beta chains. Every entry covers one CDR3 protein and lists the most common genes and DNA from its rows. The sample data list 650,000 to 800,000 distinct CDR3 sequences, and 12% to 15% of these were observed just once. The top ten hold roughly 4% of the sample. This record belongs to a study (dated by TCRdb to about 2016). The CDR3 holds 14 amino acids from the cysteine to the phenylalanine. The read is trimmed to its CDR3 DNA, 42 bases read in frame from base 1. V loses 8 bases at its end and J loses 0 bases; junction bases beyond the gene matches: 7. CDR1 and CDR2, looked up from the germline V gene, are SGHTA and FQGNSA.

Sequenced: memory CD4+ T cells from blood. The chain is assembled from TRBV7-2 and TRBJ2-7; the junction holds 7 bases that match TRBD2. This receptor was identified in a female donor in good health, serving as a healthy control. The CDR3: CASGSSSGSYEQYF. At the DNA level, the sequence is TGTGCCAGCGGGAGTTCTAGCGGCTCCTACGAGCAGTACTTC.